This T cell receptor beta chain is from a study of control samples from healthy donors and cancer patients (dated by TCRdb to 2019 to 2021). To prepare the library, the immunoSEQ multiplex PCR assay was applied. What TCRdb holds here is the immuneACCESS table cut down to in-frame rearrangements. Part of the clones is not present; checked against another copy, under half of the missing clones reflect an unresolved V gene, and the others are unexplained. Recorded for this sample are 150,000 or so clones; about 90% of them occurred a single time. The top ten constitute 4% to 6% of the sample. On this clone itself: This clone's antigen is unknown. No qualities accompany the bases; no much larger clone lies one base away.

The TCR sequence derives from a woman younger than 45 in good health. Sequencing used blood.

The DNA sequence is TGTGCCAGCACCCACGAGGGGGGTCCCTACGAGCAGTACTTC. It translates as CASTHEGGPYEQYF. The chain was built from TRBV6-5 and TRBJ2-7, with the D call perhaps TRBD1 or TRBD2, as 6 bases match in each case. Via the germline V gene, CDR1 is MNHEY and CDR2 SVGAGI. The germline ends are 15 bases apart after V is trimmed by 7 bases and J by 2 bases. From its cysteine to its phenylalanine, the CDR3 spans 14 amino acids. Only the CDR3 portion is preserved as DNA: 42 bases, with reading frame beginning at the first base.